This TCR beta chain was sequenced for a study of PD-1 blockade in classical Hodgkin lymphoma. Notes on this clone: Its target is not known.

This CDR3 comprises 15 residues. V gave up 1 base and J gave up 6 bases; unmatched junction bases: 8. Germline V gene lookup returns CDR1 MGHDK and CDR2 SYGVNS. Time point here: cycle 4 day 1 (C4D1), after 6 weeks of nivolumab. All the patients suffered relapse after autologous stem cell transplantation, and brentuximab vedotin exposure differed. The CD4+ T cells used were purified from thawed PBMCs through magnetic negative selection. Classifying best responses yielded complete response, partial response or progressive disease. Points from the study as a whole: The baseline diversity of complete responders showed similarity to that of newly diagnosed patients.

Libraries were prepared by immunoSEQ multiplex PCR; TCRdb keeps only in-frame clonotypes and omits some of them. Counted here are 20,000 to 25,000 clones, around 74% occurring once; the ten biggest clones make up roughly 1.2%. The TCR comes from a human donor with classical Hodgkin lymphoma. V usage is TRBV25-1 and J usage is TRBJ1-1; the match to TRBD1 covers 7 bases. This material consisted of CD4+ T cells from blood, taken before the fourth cycle of nivolumab. The CDR3 loop is CASSEFTGARAEAFF. CDR3 coding DNA: TGTGCCAGCAGTGAATTCACAGGGGCCAGGGCTGAAGCTTTCTTT.